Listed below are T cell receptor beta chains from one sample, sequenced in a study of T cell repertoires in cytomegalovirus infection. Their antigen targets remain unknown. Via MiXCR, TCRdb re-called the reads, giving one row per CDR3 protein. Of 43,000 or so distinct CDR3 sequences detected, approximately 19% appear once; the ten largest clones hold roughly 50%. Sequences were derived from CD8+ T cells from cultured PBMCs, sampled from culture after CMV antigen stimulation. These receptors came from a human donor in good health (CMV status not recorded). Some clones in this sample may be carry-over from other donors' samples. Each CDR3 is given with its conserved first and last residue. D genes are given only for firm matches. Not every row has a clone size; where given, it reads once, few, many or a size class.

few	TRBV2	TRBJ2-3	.	CASSGGLSTDTQYF	TGTGCCAGCAGCGGGGGGCTTAGCACAGATACGCAGTATTTT
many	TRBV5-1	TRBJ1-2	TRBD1	CASAEGAVGYGYTF	TGCGCCAGCGCCGAGGGGGCGGTTGGCTATGGCTACACCTTC
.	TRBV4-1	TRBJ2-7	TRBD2	CASSQDSRGSIEQYF	TGCGCCAGCAGCCAAGACTCGCGCGGGAGCATTGAGCAGTACTTC
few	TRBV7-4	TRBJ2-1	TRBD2	CASSLAPSGRNNEQFF	TGTGCCAGCAGCTTAGCGCCAAGCGGGAGGAACAATGAGCAGTTCTTC
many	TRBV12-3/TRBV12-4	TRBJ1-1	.	CASHGQPNTEAFF	TGTGCCAGCCACGGACAGCCGAACACTGAAGCTTTCTTT
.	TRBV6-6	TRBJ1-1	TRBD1	CASSGTGGGTEAFF	TGTGCCAGCAGTGGGACAGGGGGCGGCACTGAAGCTTTCTTT
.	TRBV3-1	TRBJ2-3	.	CASSQLDTSPQYF	TGTGCCAGCAGCCAGCTCGACACATCCCCGCAGTATTTT
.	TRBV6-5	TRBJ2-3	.	CASSYIAGAHTDTQYF	TGTGCCAGCAGTTACATTGCGGGGGCCCACACAGATACGCAGTATTTT
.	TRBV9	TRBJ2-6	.	CASSLRTGRDPGANVLTF	TGTGCCAGCAGCCTCCGGACAGGGAGGGATCCTGGGGCCAACGTCCTGACTTTC
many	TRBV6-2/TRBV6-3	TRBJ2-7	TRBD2	CASSIAGVGYEQYF	TGTGCCAGCAGTATAGCGGGAGTAGGCTACGAGCAGTACTTC
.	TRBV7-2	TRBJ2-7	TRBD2	CASSTNLAGGPYEQYF	TGTGCCAGCAGCACCAACCTAGCGGGAGGACCCTACGAGCAGTACTTC
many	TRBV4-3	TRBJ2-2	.	CASSQEMVTGEDGELFF	TGCGCCAGCAGCCAAGAGATGGTTACGGGAGAGGACGGGGAGCTGTTTTTT
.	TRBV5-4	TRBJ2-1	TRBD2	CASRPGLAGHNEQFF	TGTGCCAGCAGACCGGGACTAGCGGGACACAATGAGCAGTTCTTC
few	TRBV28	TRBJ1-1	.	CASSLHRVNTEAFF	TGTGCCAGCAGTTTACACAGGGTGAACACTGAAGCTTTCTTT